These 31 T cell receptor beta chains were sequenced from one sample in a study of blood T cell repertoires in COVID-19. Method: immunoSEQ multiplex PCR; TCRdb's copy keeps in-frame clones and lacks some. The sample holds roughly 70,000 clones; around 70% are singletons and the top ten take roughly 23%. The sequenced material came from peripheral blood. These receptors were collected from a man in his sixties with acute or convalescent COVID-19.

The rearrangement links TRBV7-9 to TRBJ2-7, with TRBD2 identical over 10 bases. This CDR3 is 17 amino acids long. Germline loops: CDR1 SEHNR, CDR2 FQNEAQ (reference sequence). V lost 1 base to trimming and J lost 7 bases; unmatched junction nucleotides: 13. The CDR3, as DNA: TGTGCCAGCAGCTTAGATGTGGTCCGGCTAGCGGGAGAGGAGCAGTACTTC. Translating it yields CASSLDVVRLAGEEQYF. Looking up the rest from reference TRBV7-9 and TRBJ2-7 gives the full variable domain: DTGVSQNPRHKITKRGQNVTFRCDPISEHNRLYWYRQTLGQGPEFLTYFQNEAQLEKSRLLSDRFSAERPKGSFSTLEIQRTEQGDSAMYLCASSLDVVRLAGEEQYFGPGTRLTVT.

This clone was counted between two and nine times. The rearrangement links TRBV7-9 to TRBJ1-2, with D unresolved. Trimming took off 2 bases at V and 6 bases at J, with 19 bases between the two ends. CDR3 length: 16 residues. Germline assignment: CDR1 SEHNR and CDR2 FQNEAQ (reference sequence). The CDR3 nucleotides read TGTGCCAGCAGCTTATACGATGCAGGCTCCACCGATGGCTACACCTTC. Its protein product is CASSLYDAGSTDGYTF.

The V and J genes are TRBV11-3 and TRBJ2-1; 12 nucleotides agree with TRBD2. The CDR3 runs to 15 residues. The junction had 4 bases not matched to a gene; V was cut back by 5 bases and J by 5 bases. In germline, CDR1 is SGHNT, CDR2 YENEEA. The DNA of the CDR3 is TGTGCCAGCAGCCTAGCGGGAGGGGCAAACAATGAGCAGTTCTTC. It encodes CASSLAGGANNEQFF.

This clone was counted a few times. The chain recombines TRBV3-1 (or the pseudogene TRBV3-2) with TRBJ2-5, with 7 bases that match TRBD1. CDR1 is LGHDT, CDR2 YNNKEL, per germline (reference sequence). Trimming cost V 4 bases and J 3 bases; bases outside gene matches: 5. This CDR3 has 14 amino acids. The CDR3 sequence: CASSPTGDEETQYF. CDR3 DNA sequence: TGTGCCAGCAGCCCTACAGGGGACGAAGAGACCCAGTACTTC.

The chain is built from TRBV15 and TRBJ2-5; the D gene is possibly TRBD2 (6 bases). Trimming removed 0 bases at V and 2 bases at J, with 10 bases between. The V gene's germline CDR1 is LNHNV and CDR2 YYDKDF (reference sequence). There are 15 residues in the CDR3. The chain's CDR3 is CATSRDRELQETQYF. The DNA of the CDR3 is TGTGCCACCAGCAGAGATCGGGAGCTGCAAGAGACCCAGTACTTC. Filled out from reference TRBV15 and TRBJ2-5, the complete variable domain reads DAMVIQNPRYQVTQFGKPVTLSCSQTLNHNVMYWYQQKSSQAPKLLFHYYDKDFNNEADTPDNFQSRRPNTSFCFLDIRSPGLGDTAMYLCATSRDRELQETQYFGPGTRLLVL.

The J gene is TRBJ1-5, the V gene TRBV19; the D gene is possibly TRBD1 (5 bases). The V end was cut by 5 bases, the J end by 4 bases, with 12 bases between. The CDR3 consists of 14 residues. Germline CDR1 reads LNHDA; CDR2 reads SQIVND (reference sequence). Written as DNA, the CDR3 is TGTGCCAGTAGTCTAACAGGATGGAATCAGCCCCAGCATTTT. This codes for CASSLTGWNQPQHF. Together with reference TRBV19 and TRBJ1-5, the CDR3 gives the full variable domain: DGGITQSPKYLFRKEGQNVTLSCEQNLNHDAMYWYRQDPGQGLRLIYYSQIVNDFQKGDIAEGYSVSREKKESFPLTVTSAQKNPTAFYLCASSLTGWNQPQHFGDGTRLSIL.

This chain links TRBV7-9 with TRBJ2-4; 13 nucleotides align to TRBD2. The CDR3 is made up of 15 amino acids. The J segment lost 8 bases and the V segment lost 8 bases, leaving 9 bases of the junction unmatched. Germline loops: CDR1 SEHNR, CDR2 FQNEAQ (reference sequence). The CDR3, as DNA: TGTGCCAGCGCCCCACTAGCGGGGGGGCAGGACATTCAGTACTTC. Its translation is CASAPLAGGQDIQYF.

This clone has a count of ten or more. The chain carries TRBV5-6 and TRBJ2-2; maybe TRBD1 (5 bases). This CDR3 region has 13 residues. Germline V gene sequence: CDR1 SGHDT, CDR2 YYEEEE. The ends were cut back, 2 bases at V and 8 bases at J, with 10 bases in the middle. This CDR3 reads CASSFTGVGELFF. The CDR3 DNA is TGTGCCAGCAGCTTCACAGGAGTGGGGGAGCTGTTTTTT.

V gene TRBV21-1 combines with J gene TRBJ1-3; the table names TRBD1, a call not compared with the DNA. TRBV21-1 is assigned pseudogene status. CDR3 length equals 19 residues. CDR3 residues: CASSKENLRDRIVGNTIYF. For the CDR3, the DNA is TGTGCCAGCAGCAAAGAGAACCTCCGGGACAGGATTGTAGGAAACACCATATATTTT.

The table lists this clone with a few counts. CDR3 DNA sequence: TGTGCCAGCAGTCTAGGTGGCAACATTCAGTACTTC. Its protein is CASSLGGNIQYF. The V gene is TRBV11-3, the J gene TRBJ2-4, with unresolved D. The germline V and J ends were trimmed by 6 bases and 7 bases, with 10 bases remaining between them. The CDR3 length is 12 residues. Germline loops: CDR1 SGHNT, CDR2 YENEEA.

J is TRBJ2-7 and V is TRBV18; D is unresolved. This CDR3 spans 15 amino acids. V lost 2 bases to trimming and J lost 4 bases, with 15 bases between them. Per the germline V gene, CDR1 is KGHSH and CDR2 is LQKENI. CDR3 amino acids: CASSPKTAEEYEQYF. The CDR3 DNA is TGTGCCAGCTCACCAAAGACGGCGGAAGAGTACGAGCAGTACTTC. The whole variable domain, remainder taken from reference TRBV18 and TRBJ2-7, is NAGVMQNPRHLVRRRGQEARLRCSPMKGHSHVYWYRQLPEEGLKFMVYLQKENIIDESGMPKERFSAEFPKEGPSILRIQQVVRGDSAAYFCASSPKTAEEYEQYFGPGTRLTVT.

The chain links TRBV5-1 to TRBJ1-5; D is uncertain. Trimming shortened V by 3 bases and J by 0 bases, and 19 bases separated the two germline ends. CDR3 size: 18 residues. Germline CDR1 reads SGHRS; CDR2 reads YFSETQ. CDR3 sequence: CASSSIRREEYSNQPQHF. CDR3 nucleotide sequence: TGCGCCAGCAGCTCTATAAGACGGGAAGAGTATAGCAATCAGCCCCAGCATTTT.

The V and J genes are TRBV5-1 and TRBJ1-1; TRBD1 matches 8 bases. The CDR3 is 14 amino acids. The ends lost 7 bases at V and 6 bases at J; junction bases unmatched: 11. CDR1 is SGHRS and CDR2 is YFSETQ in the germline V gene. CDR3 in amino acids: CASSLDRGLAEAFF. CDR3 DNA sequence: TGCGCCAGCTCCCTAGACAGGGGCCTCGCTGAAGCTTTCTTT.

This clone was recorded only once. The chain joins TRBV3-1 (or the pseudogene TRBV3-2) to TRBJ2-1; no clear D gene. The germline CDR1 and CDR2 sequences are LGHDT and YNNKEL (reference sequence). The CDR3 is 13 residues long. V was trimmed by 4 bases and J by 5 bases, leaving 9 bases between them. The CDR3 DNA reads as TGTGCCAGCAGCCCGGAGATCCACAATGAGCAGTTCTTC. As protein: CASSPEIHNEQFF.

This clone was picked up many times. Other nucleotide sequences from this sample produce the same CDR3. The chain carries TRBV5-1 and TRBJ2-5; D is possibly TRBD1 (5 bases). Germline CDR1 SGHRS, CDR2 YFSETQ. This CDR3 has 13 residues. V lost 4 bases, J lost 5 bases, and 12 bases lay in between. The CDR3 coding sequence is TGCGCCAGCAGCCTGGGGCAGAAGGAGACCCAGTACTTC. This gives the protein CASSLGQKETQYF.

This clone was seen a few times. The J gene is TRBJ2-1, the V gene TRBV11-2, with a weak D call TRBD2 (6 bases). Germline CDR1 reads SGHAT; CDR2 reads FQNNGV. V was pared by 4 bases and J by 5 bases, with 15 bases between. The CDR3 extends over 15 amino acids. In DNA form, the CDR3 reads TGTGCCAGCAGCTCCCTTGAGCGGGCTGACAATGAGCAGTTCTTC. Protein sequence: CASSSLERADNEQFF.

CDR3 amino acids: CASSSREDNEKLFF. CDR3 nucleotide sequence: TGTGCCAGCAGCTCCAGGGAGGATAATGAAAAACTGTTTTTT. The chain has TRBV5-6 and TRBJ1-4; weak D call: TRBD1 (5 bases). In germline, CDR1 is SGHDT, CDR2 YYEEEE. This CDR3 has 14 amino acids. Between the trimmed V and J ends, which lost 3 bases and 4 bases, there was a span of 10 bases.

The J gene is TRBJ2-5, the V gene TRBV24-1; TRBD2 matches 15 bases. There are 18 residues in the CDR3. CDR1 is KGHDR, CDR2 SFDVKD, per germline. V was pared by 4 bases and J by 0 bases, with 5 bases of the junction left unmatched. The CDR3 loop is CATSEPGLAGGYQETQYF. In DNA, the CDR3 is TGTGCCACCAGTGAACCGGGACTAGCGGGGGGTTACCAAGAGACCCAGTACTTC.

The V gene is TRBV9, the J gene TRBJ2-1, with 9 bases matching TRBD1. Per the germline V gene, CDR1 is SGDLS and CDR2 is YYNGEE. V shed 0 bases, J shed 8 bases, and the junction held 6 bases outside the gene matches. The CDR3 has 15 amino acids. The CDR3 spells CASSVAGTGFDEQFF. In nucleotides, the CDR3 is TGTGCCAGCAGCGTAGCTGGGACAGGGTTCGATGAGCAGTTCTTC.

The chain recombines TRBV14 with TRBJ2-3, with D perhaps matching TRBD1 (5 bases). The CDR3 spans 14 residues. Per germline, CDR1 SGHDN and CDR2 FVKESK. V was cut by 1 base and J by 2 bases, with 7 bases left in between. The CDR3 is CASSQGQFTDTQYF. Written as DNA, the CDR3 is TGTGCCAGCAGCCAAGGACAGTTCACAGATACGCAGTATTTT. Using reference TRBV14 and TRBJ2-3 for the parts outside the CDR3, the full variable domain is EAGVTQFPSHSVIEKGQTVTLRCDPISGHDNLYWYRRVMGKEIKFLLHFVKESKQDESGMPNNRFLAERTGGTYSTLKVQPAELEDSGVYFCASSQGQFTDTQYFGPGTRLTVL.

The chain combines TRBV9 with TRBJ1-1; 9 nucleotides line up with TRBD1. Germline CDR1 is SGDLS and CDR2 is YYNGEE. There are 15 residues in the CDR3. J lost 5 bases, V lost 4 bases, and 9 bases had no gene match. CDR3 in DNA: TGTGCCAGCAGCCCGAGGGACAGGGAGAATACTGAAGCTTTCTTT. Translation: CASSPRDRENTEAFF. The variable domain in full, completed from reference TRBV9 and TRBJ1-1, reads DSGVTQTPKHLITATGQRVTLRCSPRSGDLSVYWYQQSLDQGLQFLIQYYNGEERAKGNILERFSAQQFPDLHSELNLSSLELGDSALYFCASSPRDRENTEAFFGQGTRLTVV.

This clone appeared once. This chain uses TRBV28 with TRBJ2-2, with TRBD2 identical over 14 bases. The CDR3 has 17 amino acids. V dropped 8 bases and J dropped 7; count of bases not matched to a gene: 12. Germline V gene data show CDR1 as MDHEN and CDR2 as SYDVKM. This CDR3 is CASPPPGLAGDGGELFF. The CDR3 DNA reads as TGTGCCAGCCCCCCCCCGGGACTAGCGGGAGATGGCGGGGAGCTGTTTTTT.

This clone is a singleton in its sample. This rearrangement joins TRBV10-3 to TRBJ1-1; D possibly corresponds to TRBD1 (5 bases). The CDR3 loop spans 16 amino acids. Trimming stripped 2 bases from V and 5 bases from J, with 18 bases between. Germline CDR1 and CDR2: ENHRY and SYGVKD. In nucleotides, the CDR3 is TGTGCCATCAGTGAGCCACCCGGCGGTGGGGCAACTGAAGCTTTCTTT. Translating gives CAISEPPGGGATEAFF.

The J gene is TRBJ2-3, the V gene TRBV10-3; 8 positions match TRBD2. Germline V CDR1 and CDR2: ENHRY, SYGVKD. V was pared by 10 bases and J by 1 base, with 4 bases of the junction left unmatched. This CDR3 contains 13 residues. The CDR3 sequence is CATNSGGTDTQYF. The DNA of the CDR3 is TGTGCCACCAATAGCGGGGGCACAGATACGCAGTATTTT.

This clone turned up a few times. The chain links TRBV5-1 to TRBJ1-2; D is ambiguous. V lost 0 bases, J lost 4 bases, and 7 bases lay in between. Germline lookup yields CDR1 SGHRS and CDR2 YFSETQ. The CDR3 is made up of 13 amino acids. The CDR3 loop is CASSLGQFYGYTF. The CDR3 nucleotides read TGCGCCAGCAGCTTGGGGCAGTTCTATGGCTACACCTTC.

V and J are TRBV6-6 and TRBJ1-4; 9 positions agree with TRBD1. Germline V gives CDR1 MNHNY, CDR2 SVGAGI (reference sequence). J gave up 2 bases and V 4 bases, and 5 bases lay outside the gene matches. CDR3 size: 16 residues. The CDR3 coding sequence is TGTGCCAGCAGTTTGGGGACAGGGAGGACTAATGAAAAACTGTTTTTT. It is translated as CASSLGTGRTNEKLFF.

The rearrangement joins TRBV5-1 to TRBJ1-1, with 10 bases lining up with TRBD1. Unmatched junction bases numbered 4, after V lost 7 bases and J lost 4 bases. Germline V gives CDR1 SGHRS, CDR2 YFSETQ. The CDR3 runs to 13 residues. The CDR3 region is CASRQGAGTEAFF. CDR3 sequence (DNA): TGCGCCAGCCGACAGGGGGCAGGCACTGAAGCTTTCTTT.

The chain combines TRBV15 with TRBJ2-1; TRBD2 agrees at 8 bases. The CDR3 spans 13 residues. Trimming cost V 8 bases and J 4 bases; bases outside gene matches: 4. The germline V gene encodes CDR1 LNHNV and CDR2 YYDKDF (reference sequence). The DNA for the CDR3 is TGTGCCACCGAGGCGGGAGGTTACAATGAGCAGTTCTTC. It yields the protein CATEAGGYNEQFF.

This clone came up many times. The chain links TRBV28 to TRBJ2-7; tentatively, D is TRBD1 (5 bases). Trimming left V 7 bases short and J 1 base short, with 14 bases between. This CDR3 is 14 amino acids long. Germline loops: CDR1 MDHEN, CDR2 SYDVKM. The CDR3 loop is CASTKGVVSYEQYF. The DNA of the CDR3 is TGTGCCAGCACCAAAGGGGTGGTATCCTACGAGCAGTACTTC.

The chain carries TRBV28 and TRBJ1-3; D remains ambiguous. The V gene lost 3 bases and the J gene lost 0 bases, with 18 bases spanning the gap. CDR1 and CDR2 from the germline V gene are MDHEN and SYDVKM. The CDR3 totals 18 residues. The CDR3 nucleotides read TGTGCCAGCAGTTTGGTTCGTGGGCAGGCGAGCTCTGGAAACACCATATATTTT. It translates to CASSLVRGQASSGNTIYF.

The chain is built from TRBV29-1 and TRBJ2-7; TRBD1 agrees at 12 bases. The CDR3 extends over 15 amino acids. Germline V gene sequence: CDR1 SQVTM, CDR2 ANQGSEA. After removal of 5 bases from V and 4 bases from J, the junction contained 9 bases not matched to a gene. CDR3 sequence reads: CSVSGTGGVGYEQYF. The CDR3 nucleotides read TGCAGCGTTTCCGGGACAGGGGGCGTCGGATACGAGCAGTACTTC.